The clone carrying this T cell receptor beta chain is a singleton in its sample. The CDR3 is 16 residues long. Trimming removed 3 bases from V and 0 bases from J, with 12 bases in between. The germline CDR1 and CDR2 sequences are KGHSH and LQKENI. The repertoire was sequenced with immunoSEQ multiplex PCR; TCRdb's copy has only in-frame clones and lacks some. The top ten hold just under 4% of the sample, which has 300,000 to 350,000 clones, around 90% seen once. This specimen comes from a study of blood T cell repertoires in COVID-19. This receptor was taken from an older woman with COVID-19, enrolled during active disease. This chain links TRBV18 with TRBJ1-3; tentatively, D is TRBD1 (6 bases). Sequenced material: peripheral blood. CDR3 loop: CASSPKDSSSGNTIYF. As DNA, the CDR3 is TGTGCCAGCTCACCGAAGGACAGCAGCTCTGGAAACACCATATATTTT.